These 8 T cell receptor beta chains came from one sample sequenced in a study of T cells after yellow fever vaccination. Each CDR3 protein gets one entry after TCRdb re-called the 5' RACE reads with MiXCR. This table holds roughly 120,000 distinct CDR3 sequences, more than 6% found once. The input for sequencing was CD4+ T cells sorted from PBMCs, taken about 10 days after the first yellow fever vaccination. Receptors were obtained from a man between 18 and 35 years old who received the YFV17D yellow fever vaccine.

This clonotype was seen repeatedly, ten times or more. The rearrangement links TRBV7-8 to TRBJ2-5, with D maybe TRBD2 (7 bases). There are 15 residues in the CDR3. The V gene lost 5 bases and the J gene lost 2 bases, with 15 bases spanning the gap. Germline loops: CDR1 SGHVS, CDR2 FQNEAQ. This CDR3 reads CASSEAGAGQETQYF. The CDR3, as DNA: TGTGCCAGCAGCGAGGCGGGGGCGGGACAAGAGACCCAGTACTTC.

This clonotype was detected ten times or more. The chain employs TRBV5-1 and TRBJ1-3, with D perhaps matching TRBD1 (6 bases). The germline V gene encodes CDR1 SGHRS and CDR2 YFSETQ. The CDR3 is 15 amino acids. Between the trimmed V and J ends, which lost 4 bases and 3 bases, there was a span of 14 bases. CDR3 residues: CASSSQGIGGNTIYF. DNA of the CDR3: TGCGCCAGCAGCAGCCAGGGGATTGGTGGAAACACCATATATTTT.

This clonotype was counted many times. The CDR3 DNA reads as TGTGCCACCCCCGGGACGGACTCACTTGACTATGGCTACACCTTC. It is translated as CATPGTDSLDYGYTF. This rearrangement joins TRBV2 to TRBJ1-2; tentative D call: TRBD1 (5 bases). The V gene's germline CDR1 is SNHLY and CDR2 FYNNEI. This CDR3 spans 15 amino acids. The V end was cut by 10 bases, the J end by 3 bases, with 21 bases between.

This clonotype came up a few times. The rearrangement links TRBV20-1 to TRBJ1-2; a weak D match, TRBD1 (5 bases). Germline V gene data show CDR1 as DFQATT and CDR2 as SNEGSKA (reference sequence). The CDR3 is 13 residues long. Trimming shortened V by 4 bases and J by 7 bases, and 16 bases separated the two germline ends. In nucleotides, the CDR3 is TGCAGTGCTATCGGTCTCTCGGGGGGTGGCTACACCTTC. Translating gives CSAIGLSGGGYTF.

This clonotype appeared many times. This chain connects TRBV15 to TRBJ2-7; the D is unclear. There are 15 residues in the CDR3. CDR1 is LNHNV, CDR2 YYDKDF, per germline (reference sequence). V gave up 0 bases and J gave up 0 bases, with 9 bases separating them. The CDR3 coding sequence is TGTGCCACCAGCAGAGATGGGTTAGCCTCCTACGAGCAGTACGTC. This translates into CATSRDGLASYEQYV.

This clonotype was counted between two and nine times. This chain connects TRBV20-1 to TRBJ2-5; 7 bases align to TRBD1. CDR1 and CDR2 (germline): DFQATT, SNEGSKA (reference sequence). V gave up 4 bases and J gave up 2 bases; unmatched junction bases: 10. This CDR3 comprises 15 residues. The CDR3 nucleotides read TGCAGTGCTACCTCAAAACCGGGACAGCAAGAGACCCAGTACTTC. It is translated as CSATSKPGQQETQYF.

This clonotype was seen at least ten times. The chain couples TRBV7-8 to TRBJ2-5, with unresolved D. CDR3 length: 11 residues. The germline V and J ends were trimmed by 3 bases and 5 bases, with 4 bases remaining between them. Germline CDR1 is SGHVS and CDR2 is FQNEAQ. Here the CDR3 reads CASSFMETQYF. The DNA of the CDR3 is TGTGCCAGCAGCTTCATGGAGACCCAGTACTTC.

V gene TRBV7-2 combines with J gene TRBJ1-2; D not certain. The CDR3 runs to 12 residues. The V end was cut by 8 bases, the J end by 7 bases, with 14 bases between. CDR1 SGHTA and CDR2 FQGNSA come from the germline V gene. The chain's CDR3 is CASFRRLAGYTF. CDR3 in DNA: TGTGCCAGCTTTCGAAGACTCGCTGGCTACACCTTC.